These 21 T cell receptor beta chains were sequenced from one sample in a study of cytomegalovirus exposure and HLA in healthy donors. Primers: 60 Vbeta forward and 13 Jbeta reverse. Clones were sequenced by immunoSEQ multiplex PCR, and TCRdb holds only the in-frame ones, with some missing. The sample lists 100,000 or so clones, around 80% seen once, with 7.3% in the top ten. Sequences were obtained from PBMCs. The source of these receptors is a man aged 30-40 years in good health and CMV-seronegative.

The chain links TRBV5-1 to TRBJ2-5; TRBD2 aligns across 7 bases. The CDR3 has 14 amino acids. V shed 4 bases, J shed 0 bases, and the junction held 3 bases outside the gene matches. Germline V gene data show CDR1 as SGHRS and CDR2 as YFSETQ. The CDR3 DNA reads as TGCGCCAGCAGCGGGGGGGGGAACCAAGAGACCCAGTACTTC. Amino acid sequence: CASSGGGNQETQYF. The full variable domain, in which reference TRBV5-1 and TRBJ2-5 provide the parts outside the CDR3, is KAGVTQTPRYLIKTRGQQVTLSCSPISGHRSVSWYQQTPGQGLQFLFEYFSETQRNKGNFPGRFSGRQFSNSRSEMNVSTLELGDSALYLCASSGGGNQETQYFGPGTRLLVL.

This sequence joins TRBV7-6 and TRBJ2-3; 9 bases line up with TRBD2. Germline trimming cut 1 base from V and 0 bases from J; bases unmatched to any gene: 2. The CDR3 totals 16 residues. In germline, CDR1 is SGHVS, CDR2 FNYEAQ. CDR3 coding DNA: TGTGCCAGCAGCTTAGTAGCGGGGGAAAGCACAGATACGCAGTATTTT. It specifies CASSLVAGESTDTQYF.

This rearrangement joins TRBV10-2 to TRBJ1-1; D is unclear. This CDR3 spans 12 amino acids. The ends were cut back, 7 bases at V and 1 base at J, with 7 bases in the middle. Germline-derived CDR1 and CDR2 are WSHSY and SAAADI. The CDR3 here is CASISWNTEAFF. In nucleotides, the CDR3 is TGCGCCAGCATTTCGTGGAACACTGAAGCTTTCTTT.

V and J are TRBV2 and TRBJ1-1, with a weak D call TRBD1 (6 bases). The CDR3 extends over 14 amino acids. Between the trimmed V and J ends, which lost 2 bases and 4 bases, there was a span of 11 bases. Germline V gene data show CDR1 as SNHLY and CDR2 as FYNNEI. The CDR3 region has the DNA TGTGCCAGCAGTGAACAAGGGGGTGTCACTGAAGCTTTCTTT. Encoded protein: CASSEQGGVTEAFF. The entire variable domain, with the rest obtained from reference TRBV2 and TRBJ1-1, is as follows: EPEVTQTPSHQVTQMGQEVILRCVPISNHLYFYWYRQILGQKVEFLVSFYNNEISEKSEIFDDQFSVERPDGSNFTLKIRSTKLEDSAMYFCASSEQGGVTEAFFGQGTRLTVV.

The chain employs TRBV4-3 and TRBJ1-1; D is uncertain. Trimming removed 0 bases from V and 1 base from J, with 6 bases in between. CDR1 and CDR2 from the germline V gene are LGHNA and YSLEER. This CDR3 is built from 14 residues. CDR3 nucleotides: TGCGCCAGCAGCCAAGAGGAGGGGAACACTGAAGCTTTCTTT. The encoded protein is CASSQEEGNTEAFF.

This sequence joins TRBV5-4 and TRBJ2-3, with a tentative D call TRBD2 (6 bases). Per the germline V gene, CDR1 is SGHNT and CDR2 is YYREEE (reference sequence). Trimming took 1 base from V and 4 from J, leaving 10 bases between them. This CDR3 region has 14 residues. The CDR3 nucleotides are TGTGCCAGCAGCTTGCCGGGGGTCCCAGATACGCAGTATTTT. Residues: CASSLPGVPDTQYF. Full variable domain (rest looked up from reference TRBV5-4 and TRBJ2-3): ETGVTQSPTHLIKTRGQQVTLRCSSQSGHNTVSWYQQALGQGPQFIFQYYREEENGRGNFPPRFSGLQFPNYSSELNVNALELDDSALYLCASSLPGVPDTQYFGPGTRLTVL.

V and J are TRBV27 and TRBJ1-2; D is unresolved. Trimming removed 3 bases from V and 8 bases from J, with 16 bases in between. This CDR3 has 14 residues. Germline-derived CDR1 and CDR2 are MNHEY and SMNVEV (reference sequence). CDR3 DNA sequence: TGTGCCAGCAGTTTCTCCAGTTCATATGGCGGCTACACCTTC. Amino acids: CASSFSSSYGGYTF.

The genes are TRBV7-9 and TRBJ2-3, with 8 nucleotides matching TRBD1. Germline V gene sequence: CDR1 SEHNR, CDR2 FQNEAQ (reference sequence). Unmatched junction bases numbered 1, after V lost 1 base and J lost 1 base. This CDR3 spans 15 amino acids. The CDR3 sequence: CASSLETGGTDTQYF. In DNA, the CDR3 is TGTGCCAGCAGCTTAGAGACAGGGGGCACAGATACGCAGTATTTT.

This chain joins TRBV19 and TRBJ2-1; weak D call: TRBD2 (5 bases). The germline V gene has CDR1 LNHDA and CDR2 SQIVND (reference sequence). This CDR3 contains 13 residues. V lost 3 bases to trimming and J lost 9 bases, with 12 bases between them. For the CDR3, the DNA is TGTGCCAGTAGTATTGAGCGGTTAGGTGAGCAGTTCTTC. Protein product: CASSIERLGEQFF.

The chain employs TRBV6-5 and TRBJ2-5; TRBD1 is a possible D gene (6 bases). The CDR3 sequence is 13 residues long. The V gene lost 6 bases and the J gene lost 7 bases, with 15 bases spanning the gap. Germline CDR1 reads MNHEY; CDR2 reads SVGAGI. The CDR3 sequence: CASSLDSLGTQYF. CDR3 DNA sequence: TGTGCCAGCAGCCTGGACAGTTTGGGGACCCAGTACTTC.

The chain's CDR3 is CASSLQLTGLYGYTF. In nucleotides, the CDR3 is TGTGCCAGCAGCTTACAGCTGACAGGACTCTATGGCTACACCTTC. The gene calls are TRBV5-4 and TRBJ1-2, with D perhaps matching TRBD1 (6 bases). This CDR3 has 15 amino acids. The germline V gene has CDR1 SGHNT and CDR2 YYREEE (reference sequence). The V and J ends lost 2 bases and 4 bases respectively, with 15 bases between them.

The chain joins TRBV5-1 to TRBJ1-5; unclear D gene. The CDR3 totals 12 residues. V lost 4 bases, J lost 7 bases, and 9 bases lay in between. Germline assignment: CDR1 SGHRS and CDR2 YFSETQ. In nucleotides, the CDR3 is TGCGCCAGCAGCGAACCAGGACAGCCCCAGCATTTT. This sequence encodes CASSEPGQPQHF.

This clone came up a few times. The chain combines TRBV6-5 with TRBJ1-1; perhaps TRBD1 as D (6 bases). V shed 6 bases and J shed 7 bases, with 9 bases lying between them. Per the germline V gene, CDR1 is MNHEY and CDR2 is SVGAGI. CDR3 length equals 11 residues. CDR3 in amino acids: CASRRTDEAFF. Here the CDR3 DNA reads TGTGCCAGCAGAAGGACAGATGAAGCTTTCTTT.

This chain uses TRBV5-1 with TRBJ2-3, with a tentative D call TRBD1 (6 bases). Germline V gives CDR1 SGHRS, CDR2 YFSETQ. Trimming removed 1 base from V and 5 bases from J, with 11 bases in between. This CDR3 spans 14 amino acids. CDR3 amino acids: CASSLSRGEDTQYF. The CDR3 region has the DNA TGCGCCAGCAGCTTGAGCAGGGGAGAAGATACGCAGTATTTT.

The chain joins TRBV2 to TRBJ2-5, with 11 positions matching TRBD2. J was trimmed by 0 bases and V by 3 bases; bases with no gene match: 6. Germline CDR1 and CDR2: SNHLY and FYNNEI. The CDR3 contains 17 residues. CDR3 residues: CASSECSGGAYQETQYF. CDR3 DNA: TGTGCCAGCAGTGAGTGTAGCGGGGGGGCGTACCAAGAGACCCAGTACTTC.

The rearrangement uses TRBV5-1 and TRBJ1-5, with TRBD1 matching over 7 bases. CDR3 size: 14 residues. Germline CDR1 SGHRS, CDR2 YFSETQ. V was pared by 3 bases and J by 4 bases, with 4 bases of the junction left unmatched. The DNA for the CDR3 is TGCGCCAGCAGCTGGGACAGCTTGAATCAGCCCCAGCATTTT. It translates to CASSWDSLNQPQHF.

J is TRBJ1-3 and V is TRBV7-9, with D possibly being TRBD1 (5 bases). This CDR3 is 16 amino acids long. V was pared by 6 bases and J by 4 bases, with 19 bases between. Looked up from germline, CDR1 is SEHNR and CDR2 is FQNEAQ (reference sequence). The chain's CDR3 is CASSLGQDYSGNTIYF. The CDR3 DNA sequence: TGTGCCAGCAGTCTGGGGCAGGACTATTCCGGAAACACCATATATTTT.

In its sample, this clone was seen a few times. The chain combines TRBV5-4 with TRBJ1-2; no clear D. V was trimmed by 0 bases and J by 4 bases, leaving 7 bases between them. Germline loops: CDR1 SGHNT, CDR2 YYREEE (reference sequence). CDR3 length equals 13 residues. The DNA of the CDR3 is TGTGCCAGCAGCTTGGGAGGAACCTATGGCTACACCTTC. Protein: CASSLGGTYGYTF.

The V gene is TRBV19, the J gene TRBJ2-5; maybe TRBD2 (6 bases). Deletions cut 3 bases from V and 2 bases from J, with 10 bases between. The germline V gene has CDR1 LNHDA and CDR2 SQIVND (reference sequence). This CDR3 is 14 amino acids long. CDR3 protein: CASSIPGLQETQYF. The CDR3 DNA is TGTGCCAGTAGTATCCCGGGACTGCAAGAGACCCAGTACTTC.

CDR3 sequence reads: CASSLTQGNTEAFF. The CDR3 coding sequence is TGCGCCAGCAGCTTGACCCAGGGAAACACTGAAGCTTTCTTT. The V and J genes are TRBV5-1 and TRBJ1-1; maybe TRBD1 (5 bases). Germline V lookup: CDR1 SGHRS, CDR2 YFSETQ. The length of the CDR3 is 14 residues. V was pared by 1 base and J by 2 bases, with 9 bases between.

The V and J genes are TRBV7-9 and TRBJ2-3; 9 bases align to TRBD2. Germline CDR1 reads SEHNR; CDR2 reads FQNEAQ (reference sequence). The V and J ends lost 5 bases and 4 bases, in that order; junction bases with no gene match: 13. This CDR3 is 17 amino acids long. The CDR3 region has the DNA TGTGCCAGCAGCGCCACCCTAGCGGGGCTAGGGTCAGATACGCAGTATTTT. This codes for CASSATLAGLGSDTQYF.